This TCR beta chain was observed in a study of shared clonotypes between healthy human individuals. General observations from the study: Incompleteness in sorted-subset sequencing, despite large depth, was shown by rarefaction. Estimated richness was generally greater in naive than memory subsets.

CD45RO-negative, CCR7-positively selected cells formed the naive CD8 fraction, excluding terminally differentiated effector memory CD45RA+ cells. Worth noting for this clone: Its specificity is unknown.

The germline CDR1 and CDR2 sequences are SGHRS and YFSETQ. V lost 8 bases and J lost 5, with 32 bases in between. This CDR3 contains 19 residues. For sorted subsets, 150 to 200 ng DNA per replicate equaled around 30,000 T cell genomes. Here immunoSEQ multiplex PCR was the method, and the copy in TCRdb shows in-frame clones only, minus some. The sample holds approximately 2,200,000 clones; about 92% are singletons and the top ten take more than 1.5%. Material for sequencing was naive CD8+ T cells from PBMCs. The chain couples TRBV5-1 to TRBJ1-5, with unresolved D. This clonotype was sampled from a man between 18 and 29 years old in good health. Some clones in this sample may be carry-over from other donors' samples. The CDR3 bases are TGCGCCAGGAAACCCTGCTTGGGCCAGGCTACCCCGGACGATCAGCCCCAGCATTTT. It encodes CARKPCLGQATPDDQPQHF.